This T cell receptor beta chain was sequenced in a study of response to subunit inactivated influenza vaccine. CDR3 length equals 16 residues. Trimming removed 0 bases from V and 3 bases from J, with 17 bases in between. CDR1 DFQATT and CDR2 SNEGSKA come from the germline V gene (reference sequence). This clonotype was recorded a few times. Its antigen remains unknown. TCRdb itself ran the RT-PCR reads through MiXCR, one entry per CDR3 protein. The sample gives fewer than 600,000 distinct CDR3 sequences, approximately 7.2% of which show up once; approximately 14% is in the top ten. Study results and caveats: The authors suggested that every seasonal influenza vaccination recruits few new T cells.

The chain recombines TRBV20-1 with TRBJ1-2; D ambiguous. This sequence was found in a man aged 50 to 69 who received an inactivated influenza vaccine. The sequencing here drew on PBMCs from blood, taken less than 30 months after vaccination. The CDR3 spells CSARDPDKGQDYGYTF. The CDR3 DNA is TGCAGTGCTAGAGACCCCGATAAGGGCCAGGACTATGGCTACACCTTC.